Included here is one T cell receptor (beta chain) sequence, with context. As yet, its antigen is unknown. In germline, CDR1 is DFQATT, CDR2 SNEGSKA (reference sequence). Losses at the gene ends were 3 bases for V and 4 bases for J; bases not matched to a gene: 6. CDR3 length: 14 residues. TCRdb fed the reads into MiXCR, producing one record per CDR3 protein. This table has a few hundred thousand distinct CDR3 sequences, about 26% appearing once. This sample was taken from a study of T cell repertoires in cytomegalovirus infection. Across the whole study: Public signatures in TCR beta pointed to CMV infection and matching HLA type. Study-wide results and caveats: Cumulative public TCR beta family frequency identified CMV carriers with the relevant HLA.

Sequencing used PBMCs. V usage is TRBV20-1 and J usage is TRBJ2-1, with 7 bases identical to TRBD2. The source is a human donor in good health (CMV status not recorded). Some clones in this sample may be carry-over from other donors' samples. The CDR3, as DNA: TGCAGTGCTAGGGGTCTAGCGGTTTACAATGAGCAGTTCTTC. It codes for CSARGLAVYNEQFF.